These 8 T cell receptor beta chains were sequenced from one sample in a study of PD-1 blockade in mismatch repair-deficient tumors. Produced via immunoSEQ multiplex PCR; TCRdb's table is partial and in-frame only. The sample lists tens of thousands of clones; 78% were seen once. Sequenced here: peripheral blood, sampled 4 weeks after starting pembrolizumab. The receptors originated from an adult with mismatch repair-deficient cancer.

The V call is TRBV7-2, the J call TRBJ2-7, with a weak D call TRBD2 (6 bases). Germline V lookup: CDR1 SGHTA, CDR2 FQGNSA. The CDR3 consists of 15 residues. V was clipped by 5 bases and J by 3 bases, with 17 bases between them. Written as DNA, the CDR3 is TGTGCCAGCAGCCAAGATAGCGGCACTCTCTACGAGCAGTACTTC. Translated: CASSQDSGTLYEQYF.

This clone was counted a single time. The V gene is TRBV11-2, the J gene TRBJ2-1, with 12 bases aligning to TRBD2. The germline V gene encodes CDR1 SGHAT and CDR2 FQNNGV. The CDR3 consists of 17 residues. The ends lost 3 bases at V and 9 bases at J; junction bases unmatched: 12. The CDR3 DNA is TGTGCCAGCAGCTTTTCCGGACTAGCGGGATTTGGCGGTGAGCAGTTCTTC. Its protein product is CASSFSGLAGFGGEQFF. The whole variable domain, remainder taken from reference TRBV11-2 and TRBJ2-1, is EAGVAQSPRYKIIEKRQSVAFWCNPISGHATLYWYQQILGQGPKLLIQFQNNGVVDDSQLPKDRFSAERLKGVDSTLKIQPAKLEDSAVYLCASSFSGLAGFGGEQFFGPGTRLTVL.

The genes are TRBV6-1 and TRBJ2-3; TRBD2 matches 10 bases. Per germline, CDR1 MNHNS and CDR2 SASEGT. V was clipped by 2 bases and J by 3 bases; unmatched bases: 5. The CDR3 spans 16 residues. CDR3 amino acids: CASSEQVAGGTDTQYF. CDR3 nucleotides: TGTGCCAGCAGTGAACAGGTAGCGGGAGGAACAGATACGCAGTATTTT.

The gene calls are TRBV10-3 and TRBJ1-4, with 8 bases aligning to TRBD1. Germline CDR1 and CDR2: ENHRY and SYGVKD. This CDR3 region has 15 residues. Germline trimming cut 6 bases from V and 7 bases from J; bases unmatched to any gene: 10. The CDR3 bases are TGTGCCATCAGCGCATCAACAGGGGGAGGTGAAAAACTGTTTTTT. It translates to CAISASTGGGEKLFF.

This chain connects TRBV6-1 to TRBJ2-7, with D possibly TRBD2 on 6 matching bases. The V gene's germline CDR1 is MNHNS and CDR2 SASEGT. V gave up 4 bases and J gave up 2 bases, with 12 bases separating them. This CDR3 has 14 amino acids. This CDR3 reads CASSGGGTAYEQYF. The CDR3 DNA is TGTGCCAGCAGTGGAGGCGGGACCGCCTACGAGCAGTACTTC.

The chain joins TRBV13 to TRBJ2-3, with 12 bases lining up with TRBD2. The CDR3 extends over 17 amino acids. Germline trimming cut 5 bases from V and 1 base from J; bases unmatched to any gene: 7. CDR1 is PRHDT and CDR2 is FYEKMQ in the germline V gene (reference sequence). The DNA for the CDR3 is TGTGCCAGCAGCACAAAGCTAGCGGGAGGGCGCACAGATACGCAGTATTTT. Translating gives CASSTKLAGGRTDTQYF.

The chain is built from TRBV19 and TRBJ2-7; 7 bases align to TRBD1. The V and J ends lost 6 bases and 2 bases, in that order; junction bases with no gene match: 10. The CDR3 has 15 amino acids. Germline V gene lookup returns CDR1 LNHDA and CDR2 SQIVND (reference sequence). CDR3 coding DNA: TGTGCCAGTAGCCGGGACAGCCCCCCAACCTACGAGCAGTACTTC. Translation: CASSRDSPPTYEQYF.

The chain carries TRBV12-5 and TRBJ1-2; no clear D gene. The CDR3 contains 14 residues. V was pared by 6 bases and J by 4 bases, with 15 bases between. CDR1 is LGHNT, CDR2 FRNRAP, per germline. The chain's CDR3 is CASGRDGRFYGYTF. The CDR3 DNA reads TGTGCTAGTGGCCGCGACGGACGTTTCTATGGCTACACCTTC.